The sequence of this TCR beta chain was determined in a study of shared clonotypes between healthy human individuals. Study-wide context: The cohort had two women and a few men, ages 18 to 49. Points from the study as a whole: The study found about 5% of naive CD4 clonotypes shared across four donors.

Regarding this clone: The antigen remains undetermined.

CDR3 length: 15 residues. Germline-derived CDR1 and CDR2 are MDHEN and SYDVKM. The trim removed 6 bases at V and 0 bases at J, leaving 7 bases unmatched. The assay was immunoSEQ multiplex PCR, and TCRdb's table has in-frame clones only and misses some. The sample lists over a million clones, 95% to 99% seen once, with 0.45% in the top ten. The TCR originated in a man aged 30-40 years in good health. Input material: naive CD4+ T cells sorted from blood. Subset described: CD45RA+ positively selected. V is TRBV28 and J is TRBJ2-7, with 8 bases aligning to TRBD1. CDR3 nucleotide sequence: TGTGCCAGCAGGGTCCGGACAGGGACCTCCTACGAGCAGTACTTC. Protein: CASRVRTGTSYEQYF.